The 14 T cell receptor beta chains below were found in one sample sequenced in a study of Ad26.COV2.S vaccination and SARS-CoV-2 variants. Here immunoSEQ multiplex PCR was the method, and the copy in TCRdb shows in-frame clones only, minus some. The table shows around 340,000 clones, with around nine tenths occurring only once. The treatment is: over 15 received Ad26.COV2.S at low or high dose, single or two shots; about 5 received placebo; per-sample allocation not given. Each sample was drawn 63 days after the first injection (of vaccine or placebo). This specimen was peripheral blood, taken in a trial of Ad26.COV2.S vaccine versus placebo. These receptors originate from a person aged 18-60 years who received the Ad26.COV2.S COVID-19 vaccine or a placebo.

This rearrangement joins TRBV5-1 to TRBJ2-7; tentatively, D is TRBD1 (6 bases). Germline values: CDR1 SGHRS, CDR2 YFSETQ. V dropped 0 bases and J dropped 0 bases, with 10 bases sitting between them. The CDR3 consists of 15 residues. The CDR3 coding sequence is TGCGCCAGCAGCTTGGATCAGGGGAGCTCCTACGAGCAGTACTTC. Translation gives CASSLDQGSSYEQYF. Full variable domain (missing parts from reference TRBV5-1 and TRBJ2-7): KAGVTQTPRYLIKTRGQQVTLSCSPISGHRSVSWYQQTPGQGLQFLFEYFSETQRNKGNFPGRFSGRQFSNSRSEMNVSTLELGDSALYLCASSLDQGSSYEQYFGPGTRLTVT.

The chain carries TRBV10-3 and TRBJ1-4; D possibly corresponds to TRBD1 (6 bases). CDR3 length equals 14 residues. Germline assignment: CDR1 ENHRY and CDR2 SYGVKD. V was pared by 10 bases and J by 0 bases, with 12 bases between. The DNA for the CDR3 is TGTGCCACGCAAGGGGGTGCAACTAATGAAAAACTGTTTTTT. Translation gives CATQGGATNEKLFF.

V usage is TRBV2 and J usage is TRBJ1-5; 10 bases align to TRBD1. The CDR3 runs 13 residues. Germline lookup yields CDR1 SNHLY and CDR2 FYNNEI. V lost 8 bases, J lost 5 bases, and 3 bases stayed unmatched. The CDR3, as DNA: TGTGCCAGCCTCGGGACAGGGGATCAGCCCCAGCATTTT. Translation gives CASLGTGDQPQHF.

The chain uses TRBV12-3 or TRBV12-4 and TRBJ2-3; D unclear. The CDR3 is 10 amino acids. V lost 5 bases and J lost 6, with 3 bases in between. CDR3 bases: TGTGCCAGCAGTCGGGATACGCAGTATTTT. As protein: CASSRDTQYF.

The CDR3 is CASSSHGTGNYGYTF. CDR3 DNA: TGTGCCAGCAGTTCCCATGGGACAGGGAACTATGGCTACACCTTC. This rearrangement joins TRBV28 to TRBJ1-2, with 9 positions matching TRBD1. Trimming removed 4 bases from V and 2 bases from J; junction bases left unmatched: 5. The germline V gene has CDR1 MDHEN and CDR2 SYDVKM. The CDR3 sequence is 15 residues long.

This clone was detected a few times. V gene TRBV7-9 combines with J gene TRBJ2-7, with 8 bases fitting TRBD1. CDR1 is SEHNR, CDR2 FQNEAQ, per germline (reference sequence). This CDR3 has 15 amino acids. The ends lost 6 bases at V and 2 bases at J; junction bases unmatched: 9. CDR3 nucleotides: TGTGCCAGCAGATCCGGACAGGGCCTCACCTACGAGCAGTACTTC. Translated: CASRSGQGLTYEQYF. Together with reference TRBV7-9 and TRBJ2-7, the CDR3 gives the full variable domain: DTGVSQNPRHKITKRGQNVTFRCDPISEHNRLYWYRQTLGQGPEFLTYFQNEAQLEKSRLLSDRFSAERPKGSFSTLEIQRTEQGDSAMYLCASRSGQGLTYEQYFGPGTRLTVT.

The chain links TRBV28 to TRBJ1-1; D uncertain. The CDR3 covers 13 residues. Germline lookup yields CDR1 MDHEN and CDR2 SYDVKM. Trimming pared 3 bases from V and 0 bases from J, leaving 5 bases between. The CDR3 DNA follows: TGTGCCAGCAGTTTCGACGTGAACACTGAAGCTTTCTTT. Amino acid sequence: CASSFDVNTEAFF.

This rearrangement joins TRBV11-2 to TRBJ1-1; tentatively, D is TRBD1 (5 bases). The germline V gene encodes CDR1 SGHAT and CDR2 FQNNGV. There are 13 residues in the CDR3. V lost 5 bases and J 3 bases, leaving 10 bases between the germline ends. The CDR3 coding sequence is TGTGCCAGCAGCGAAGCAGGGCACACTGAAGCTTTCTTT. Its translation is CASSEAGHTEAFF.

The genes are TRBV28 and TRBJ1-2; possibly TRBD1 for D (5 bases). Germline V gene data show CDR1 as MDHEN and CDR2 as SYDVKM. The CDR3 covers 13 residues. V was clipped by 4 bases and J by 7 bases, with 13 bases between them. The CDR3 nucleotides read TGTGCCAGCAGTTCCAATGTCAGGGTTGGCTACACCTTC. Residues: CASSSNVRVGYTF.

This chain joins TRBV30 and TRBJ2-6, with TRBD1 as a possible D gene (6 bases). CDR1 is GTSNPN and CDR2 is SVGIG in the germline V gene (reference sequence). This CDR3 region has 18 residues. Trimming stripped 2 bases from V and 2 bases from J, with 19 bases between. CDR3 amino acids: CAWSPPGVGGAGANVLTF. CDR3 coding DNA: TGTGCCTGGAGTCCCCCTGGTGTTGGGGGCGCTGGGGCCAACGTCCTGACTTTC.

This chain joins TRBV9 and TRBJ1-1, with TRBD1 as a possible D gene (6 bases). V was shortened by 4 bases and J by 7 bases, with 17 bases between the two germline ends. This CDR3 is built from 14 residues. Germline CDR1 and CDR2: SGDLS and YYNGEE. The DNA for the CDR3 is TGTGCCAGCAGCTCCAGACCGGACAGCGATGAAGCTTTCTTT. Translation gives CASSSRPDSDEAFF. Drawing the rest from reference TRBV9 and TRBJ1-1, the complete variable domain is DSGVTQTPKHLITATGQRVTLRCSPRSGDLSVYWYQQSLDQGLQFLIQYYNGEERAKGNILERFSAQQFPDLHSELNLSSLELGDSALYFCASSSRPDSDEAFFGQGTRLTVV.

V is TRBV10-3 and J is TRBJ1-3; TRBD1 aligns across 7 bases. This CDR3 is 12 amino acids long. Unmatched junction bases numbered 2, after V lost 9 bases and J lost 3 bases. The V gene's germline CDR1 is ENHRY and CDR2 SYGVKD. The CDR3, as DNA: TGTGCCATGGGGACAGATGGAAACACCATATATTTT. It is translated as CAMGTDGNTIYF.

This chain joins TRBV5-1 and TRBJ2-3, with D maybe TRBD2 (6 bases). Germline V gene lookup returns CDR1 SGHRS and CDR2 YFSETQ. The CDR3 sequence is 15 residues long. The V end was cut by 5 bases, the J end by 3 bases, with 16 bases between. The CDR3 nucleotides are TGCGCCAGCAGTCCGCTGGGGGGTAGGACAGATACGCAGTATTTT. Translated, it gives CASSPLGGRTDTQYF.

This clone was counted between two and nine times. The rearrangement uses TRBV6-2 or TRBV6-3 and TRBJ2-3; 8 nucleotides line up with TRBD2. With V trimmed by 2 bases and J by 5 bases, 6 bases remained unmatched. The germline CDR1 and CDR2 sequences are MNHEY and SVGEGT. The CDR3 has 15 amino acids. The chain's CDR3 is CASSYEGTRIDTQYF. The DNA for the CDR3 is TGTGCCAGCAGTTACGAGGGGACTAGGATAGATACGCAGTATTTT.